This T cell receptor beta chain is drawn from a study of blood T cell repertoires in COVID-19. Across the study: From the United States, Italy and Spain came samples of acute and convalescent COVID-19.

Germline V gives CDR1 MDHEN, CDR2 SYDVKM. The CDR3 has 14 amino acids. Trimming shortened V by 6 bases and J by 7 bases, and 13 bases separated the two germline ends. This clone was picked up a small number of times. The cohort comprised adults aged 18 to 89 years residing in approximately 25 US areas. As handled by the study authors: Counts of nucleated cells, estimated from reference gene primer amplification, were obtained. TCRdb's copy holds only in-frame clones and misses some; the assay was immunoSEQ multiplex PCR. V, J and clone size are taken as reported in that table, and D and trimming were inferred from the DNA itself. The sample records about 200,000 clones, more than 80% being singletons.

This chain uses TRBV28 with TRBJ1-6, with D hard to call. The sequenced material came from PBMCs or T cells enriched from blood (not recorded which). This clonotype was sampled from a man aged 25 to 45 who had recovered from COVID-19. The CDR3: CASRRGFGNSPLHF. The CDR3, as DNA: TGTGCCAGCAGGAGAGGCTTTGGGAATTCACCCCTCCACTTT.